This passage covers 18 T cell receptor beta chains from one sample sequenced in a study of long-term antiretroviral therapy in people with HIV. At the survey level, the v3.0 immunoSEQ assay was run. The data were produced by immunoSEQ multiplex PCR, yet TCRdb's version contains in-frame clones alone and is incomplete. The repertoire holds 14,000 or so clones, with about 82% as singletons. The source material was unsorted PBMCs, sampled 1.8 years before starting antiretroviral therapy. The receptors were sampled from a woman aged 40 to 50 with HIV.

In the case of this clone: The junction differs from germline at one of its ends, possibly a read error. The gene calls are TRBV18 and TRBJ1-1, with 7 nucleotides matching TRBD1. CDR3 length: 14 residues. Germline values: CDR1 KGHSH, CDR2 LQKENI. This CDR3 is CASSPGRGNSEAFF. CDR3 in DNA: TGTGCCAGCTCACCCGGCAGGGGGAACTCTGAAGCTTTCTTT.

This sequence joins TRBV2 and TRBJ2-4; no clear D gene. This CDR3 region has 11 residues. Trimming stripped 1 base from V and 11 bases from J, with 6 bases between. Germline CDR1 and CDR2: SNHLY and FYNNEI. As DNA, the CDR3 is TGTGCCAGCAGTGAAGTGACCGTTCAGTACTTC. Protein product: CASSEVTVQYF.

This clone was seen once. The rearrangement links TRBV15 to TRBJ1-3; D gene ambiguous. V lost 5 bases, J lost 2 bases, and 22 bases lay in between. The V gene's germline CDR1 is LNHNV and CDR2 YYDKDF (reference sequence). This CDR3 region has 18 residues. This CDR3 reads CATSPEPINTAAGNTIYF. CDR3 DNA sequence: TGTGCCACCAGCCCCGAGCCCATTAATACGGCGGCTGGAAACACCATATATTTT.

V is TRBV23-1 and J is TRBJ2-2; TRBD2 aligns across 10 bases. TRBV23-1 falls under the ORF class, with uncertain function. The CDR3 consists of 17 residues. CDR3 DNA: TGCCCCCCGGGGTGTCTAGCGGGAGAACATGAGACCGGGGAGCTGTTTTTT. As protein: CPPGCLAGEHETGELFF.

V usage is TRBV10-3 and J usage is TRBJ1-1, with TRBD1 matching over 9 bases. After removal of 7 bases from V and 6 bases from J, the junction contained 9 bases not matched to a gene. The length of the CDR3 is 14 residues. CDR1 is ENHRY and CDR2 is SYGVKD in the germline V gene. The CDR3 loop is CAIKEGQGTPEAFF. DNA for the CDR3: TGTGCCATCAAAGAGGGACAGGGTACCCCTGAAGCTTTCTTT.

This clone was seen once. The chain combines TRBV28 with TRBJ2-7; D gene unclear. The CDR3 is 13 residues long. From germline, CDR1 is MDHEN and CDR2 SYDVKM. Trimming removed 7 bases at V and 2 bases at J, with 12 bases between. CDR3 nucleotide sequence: TGTGCCAGCACCAAAACAGCAACCTACGAGCAGTACTTC. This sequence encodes CASTKTATYEQYF. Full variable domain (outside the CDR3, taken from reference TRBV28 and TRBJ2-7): DVKVTQSSRYLVKRTGEKVFLECVQDMDHENMFWYRQDPGLGLRLIYFSYDVKMKEKGDIPEGYSVSREKKERFSLILESASTNQTSMYLCASTKTATYEQYFGPGTRLTVT.

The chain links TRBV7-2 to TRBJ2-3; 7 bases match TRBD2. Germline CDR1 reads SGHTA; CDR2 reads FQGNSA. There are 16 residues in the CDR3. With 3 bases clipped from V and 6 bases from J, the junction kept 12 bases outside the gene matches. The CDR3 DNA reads TGTGCCAGCAGCTTCGTGGGAGGGAGGGGCTCGGATACGCAGTATTTT. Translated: CASSFVGGRGSDTQYF.

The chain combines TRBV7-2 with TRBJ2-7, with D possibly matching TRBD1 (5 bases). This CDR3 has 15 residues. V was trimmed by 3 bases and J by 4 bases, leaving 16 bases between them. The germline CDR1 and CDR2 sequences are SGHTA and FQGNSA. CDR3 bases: TGTGCCAGCAGCTTTAGTGGACAAGCCAGATACGAGCAGTACTTC. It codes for CASSFSGQARYEQYF.

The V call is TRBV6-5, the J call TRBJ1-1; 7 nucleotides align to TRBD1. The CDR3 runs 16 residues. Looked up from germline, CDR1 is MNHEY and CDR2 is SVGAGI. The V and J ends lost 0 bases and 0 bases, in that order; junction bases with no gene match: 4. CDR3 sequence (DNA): TGTGCCAGCAGTTACTCGAAGACAGGGTTGAACACTGAAGCTTTCTTT. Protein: CASSYSKTGLNTEAFF.

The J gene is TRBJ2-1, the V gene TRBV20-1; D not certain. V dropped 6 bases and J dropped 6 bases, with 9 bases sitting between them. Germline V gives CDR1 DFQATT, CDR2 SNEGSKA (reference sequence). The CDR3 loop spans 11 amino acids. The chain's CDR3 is CSARIVNEQFF. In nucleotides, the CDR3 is TGCAGTGCAAGAATCGTCAATGAGCAGTTCTTC.

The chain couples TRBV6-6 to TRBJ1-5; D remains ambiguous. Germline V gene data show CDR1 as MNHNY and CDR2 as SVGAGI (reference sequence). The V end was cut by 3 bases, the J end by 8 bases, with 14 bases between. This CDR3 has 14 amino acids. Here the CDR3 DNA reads TGTGCCAGCAGTTATCAGGCGGGCGTTGAGCCCCAGCATTTT. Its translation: CASSYQAGVEPQHF.

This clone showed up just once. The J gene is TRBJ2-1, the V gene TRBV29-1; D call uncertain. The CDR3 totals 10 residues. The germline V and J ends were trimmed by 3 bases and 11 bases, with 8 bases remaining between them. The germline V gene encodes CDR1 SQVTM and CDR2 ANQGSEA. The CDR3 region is CSVDDWKQFF. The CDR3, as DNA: TGCAGCGTTGACGACTGGAAGCAGTTCTTC.

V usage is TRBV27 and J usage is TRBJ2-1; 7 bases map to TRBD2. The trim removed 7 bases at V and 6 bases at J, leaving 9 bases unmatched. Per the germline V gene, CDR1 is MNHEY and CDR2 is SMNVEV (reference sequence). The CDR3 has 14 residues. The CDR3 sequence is CASKVGLGPNEQFF. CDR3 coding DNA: TGTGCCAGCAAGGTCGGACTAGGCCCCAATGAGCAGTTCTTC.

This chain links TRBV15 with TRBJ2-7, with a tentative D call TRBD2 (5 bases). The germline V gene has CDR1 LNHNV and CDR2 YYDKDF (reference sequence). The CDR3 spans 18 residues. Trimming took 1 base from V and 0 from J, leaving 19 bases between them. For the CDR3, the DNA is TGTGCCACCAGCAGAGGGGTGGGTAGCGCGTCGACCTCCTACGAGCAGTACTTC. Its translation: CATSRGVGSASTSYEQYF.

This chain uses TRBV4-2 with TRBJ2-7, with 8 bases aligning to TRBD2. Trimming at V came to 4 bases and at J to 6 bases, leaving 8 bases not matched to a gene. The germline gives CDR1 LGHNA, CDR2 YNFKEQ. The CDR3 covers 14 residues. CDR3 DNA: TGTGCCAGCAGCCCTCGGACTAGCCCACTCGAGCAGTACTTC. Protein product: CASSPRTSPLEQYF.

CDR3 DNA sequence: TGTGCCAGCAGCAAAGATCGTCCCCTAGCGGGGGCCTACGAGCAGTACTTC. Protein sequence: CASSKDRPLAGAYEQYF. The chain is built from TRBV21-1 and TRBJ2-7; TRBD2, the table's D call, lacks a check against the DNA. TRBV21-1 is noted as a pseudogene. The CDR3 contains 17 residues.

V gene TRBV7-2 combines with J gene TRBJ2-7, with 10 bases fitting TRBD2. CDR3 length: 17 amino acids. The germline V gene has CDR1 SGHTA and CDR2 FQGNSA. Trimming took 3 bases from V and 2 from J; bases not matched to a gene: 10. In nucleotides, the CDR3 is TGTGCCAGCAGCTTGTATTCGGCACTAGCGGGACCCTACGAGCAGTACTTC. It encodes CASSLYSALAGPYEQYF. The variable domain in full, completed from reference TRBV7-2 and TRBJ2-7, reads GAGVSQSPSNKVTEKGKDVELRCDPISGHTALYWYRQSLGQGLEFLIYFQGNSAPDKSGLPSDRFSAERTGGSVSTLTIQRTQQEDSAVYLCASSLYSALAGPYEQYFGPGTRLTVT.

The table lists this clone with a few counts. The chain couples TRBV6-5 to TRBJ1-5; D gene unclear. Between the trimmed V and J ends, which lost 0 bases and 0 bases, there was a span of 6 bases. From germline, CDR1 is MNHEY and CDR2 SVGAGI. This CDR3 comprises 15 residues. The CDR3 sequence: CASSYSRYSNQPQHF. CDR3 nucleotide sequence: TGTGCCAGCAGTTACTCGAGGTATAGCAATCAGCCCCAGCATTTT.